Listed below are T cell receptor beta chains from one sample, sequenced in a study of breast tumors, draining lymph nodes, adjacent tissues. In TCRdb, the multiplex PCR reads were re-called with MiXCR into one record per CDR3 protein. The table includes around 140,000 distinct CDR3 sequences, about a fifth detected once. Sequences were obtained from axillary lymph node tissue. The receptors derive from a female donor with breast cancer. Some clones in this sample may be carry-over from other donors' samples. Both conserved end residues are part of each CDR3. The D gene is left open where the match is weak. Part of the rows lack a size; the others show once, few, many or a class for expanded clones.

CAFLRDGGHEQYF	TGTGCCTTCCTCCGGGACGGGGGGCACGAGCAGTACTTC	TRBV30	few	-	TRBJ2-7
CASSAQGAGNQPQHF	TGTGCCAGCAGCGCACAGGGGGCAGGCAATCAGCCCCAGCATTTT	TRBV7-9	many	TRBD1	TRBJ1-5
CASSPLAGDEQFF	TGTGCCAGCAGTCCTCTAGCGGGGGATGAGCAGTTCTTC	TRBV12-3/TRBV12-4	many	TRBD2	TRBJ2-1
CASSLGRGRPSYEQYF	TGTGCCAGCAGCTTAGGCCGGGGTCGGCCCTCCTACGAGCAGTACTTC	TRBV7-2	many	-	TRBJ2-7
CASRGTGIYEQYF	TGTGCCAGCCGGGGGACAGGGATCTACGAGCAGTACTTC	TRBV12-3/TRBV12-4	many	TRBD1	TRBJ2-7
CSARDFGGGINTGELFF	TGCAGTGCTAGAGATTTTGGGGGAGGGATAAACACCGGGGAGCTGTTTTTT	TRBV20-1	-	TRBD2	TRBJ2-2
CASSFLGYEQYF	TGTGCCAGCAGTTTCTTAGGGTACGAGCAGTACTTC	TRBV28	-	-	TRBJ2-7
CASSAAGTGSEQYF	TGTGCCAGCAGCGCCGCCGGGACAGGGAGCGAGCAGTACTTC	TRBV7-7	many	TRBD1	TRBJ2-7
CASSGTGTHEQYF	TGTGCCAGCAGTGGCACAGGGACCCACGAGCAGTACTTC	TRBV28	-	-	TRBJ2-7
CAKGQGTAVNEKLFF	TGTGCCAAGGGACAAGGCACCGCTGTTAATGAAAAACTGTTTTTT	TRBV7-3	many	-	TRBJ1-4
CASSFEGYEQFF	TGTGCCAGCAGTTTCGAAGGTTATGAGCAGTTCTTC	TRBV12-3/TRBV12-4	many	-	TRBJ2-1
CSARGVGQGNEKLFF	TGCAGTGCTAGAGGGGTGGGACAGGGTAATGAAAAACTGTTTTTT	TRBV20-1	many	TRBD1	TRBJ1-4
CASSTTGVNYGYTF	TGTGCCAGTAGTACCACAGGGGTTAACTATGGCTACACCTTC	TRBV19	few	TRBD1	TRBJ1-2
CASSFRGDQPQHF	TGTGCCAGCAGCTTTAGGGGGGACCAGCCCCAGCATTTT	TRBV7-8	many	-	TRBJ1-5
CASSRVGGPRGYTF	TGTGCCAGCAGCCGCGTCGGGGGGCCGAGGGGCTACACCTTC	TRBV6-5	few	-	TRBJ1-2
CASRTGTSYGYTF	TGTGCCAGCAGGACCGGGACAAGCTATGGCTACACCTTC	TRBV25-1	-	-	TRBJ1-2
CASSQDDSTYEQYF	TGTGCCAGCAGCCAAGATGACAGTACCTACGAGCAGTACTTC	TRBV14	many	-	TRBJ2-7
CSVDSLTSGRASYNEQFF	TGCAGCGTCGATAGCCTGACTAGCGGGAGGGCGTCCTACAATGAGCAGTTCTTC	TRBV29-1	many	TRBD2	TRBJ2-1
CASSYPLSGSGGELFF	TGTGCCAGCAGTTACCCCCTTAGCGGGAGTGGCGGGGAGCTGTTTTTT	TRBV6-6	few	TRBD2	TRBJ2-2
CASSPSRVGETQYF	TGTGCCAGCTCACCATCCAGGGTAGGGGAGACCCAGTACTTC	TRBV18	-	-	TRBJ2-5
CSASGLAGGGGEQYF	TGCAGTGCTAGTGGGCTAGCGGGGGGGGGCGGCGAGCAGTACTTC	TRBV20-1	many	TRBD2	TRBJ2-7
CASSPVRSGANVLTF	TGTGCCAGCAGTCCCGTCCGCTCTGGGGCCAACGTCCTGACTTTC	TRBV12-3/TRBV12-4	few	-	TRBJ2-6
CSALTSGSNEQYF	TGCAGTGCTCTCACTAGCGGGAGCAACGAGCAGTACTTC	TRBV20-1	many	TRBD2	TRBJ2-7
CASGRPNTGELFF	TGTGCCAGCGGGCGGCCGAACACCGGGGAGCTGTTTTTT	TRBV28	few	-	TRBJ2-2
CASSLEAVPNTGELFF	TGTGCCAGCAGCTTGGAGGCAGTGCCGAACACCGGGGAGCTGTTTTTT	TRBV5-8	many	-	TRBJ2-2
CASSLGSTYEQYF	TGTGCCAGCAGCTTGGGCTCTACCTACGAGCAGTACTTC	TRBV5-5	many	-	TRBJ2-7
CATSDFGQGLVKTQYF	TGTGCCACCAGTGATTTTGGGCAGGGCCTGGTGAAGACCCAGTACTTC	TRBV24-1	many	-	TRBJ2-5
CASSRQSGEQFF	TGTGCCAGCAGCAGACAGAGCGGTGAGCAGTTCTTC	TRBV11-2	many	-	TRBJ2-1
CAWSVQWGKGDQPQHF	TGTGCCTGGAGTGTACAGTGGGGGAAGGGGGATCAGCCCCAGCATTTT	TRBV30	-	-	TRBJ1-5
CASSASTIYEQYF	TGTGCTAGTTCCGCCTCGACGATCTACGAGCAGTACTTC	TRBV12-3/TRBV12-4	many	-	TRBJ2-7
CASSQDHTSANEQLF	TGTGCCAGCAGCCAAGACCACACTAGCGCCAATGAGCAGCTCTTC	TRBV3-1	-	TRBD2	TRBJ2-1
CSARDLSGSRETQYF	TGCAGTGCTAGAGATTTGAGCGGGAGCAGGGAGACCCAGTACTTC	TRBV20-1	many	TRBD2	TRBJ2-5
CASNLQGTDTQYF	TGTGCCAGTAACCTCCAGGGCACAGATACGCAGTATTTT	TRBV19	many	-	TRBJ2-3
CASIKKRVSSYNEQFF	TGTGCCAGCATTAAAAAGCGGGTCAGCTCCTACAATGAGCAGTTCTTC	TRBV2	many	-	TRBJ2-1
CASRSGTVNSPLHF	TGTGCCAGCAGGTCCGGGACGGTGAATTCACCCCTCCACTTT	TRBV27	many	-	TRBJ1-6
CASDQAGPSTDTQYF	TGTGCCAGCGACCAGGCGGGGCCTAGCACAGACACGCAGTATTTT	TRBV2	-	-	TRBJ2-3
CASSSNIVGEAFF	TGTGCCAGCAGCTCGAATATAGTAGGGGAAGCTTTCTTT	TRBV7-8	-	-	TRBJ1-1
CASSTGHSSNQPQHF	TGTGCCAGTAGTACTGGACACTCTAGCAATCAGCCCCAGCATTTT	TRBV19	many	-	TRBJ1-5
CSAVIDWETQYF	TGCAGTGCTGTTATTGACTGGGAGACCCAGTACTTC	TRBV20-1	many	-	TRBJ2-5
CSARGGAETQYF	TGCAGTGCTAGAGGAGGAGCAGAGACCCAGTACTTC	TRBV20-1	many	-	TRBJ2-5
CASSFDRGSPLHF	TGTGCCAGCAGCTTTGACAGGGGTTCACCCCTCCACTTT	TRBV7-2	many	TRBD1	TRBJ1-6
CASSLQTSGRTDTQYF	TGTGCCAGCAGCCTCCAGACTAGCGGACGCACAGATACGCAGTATTTT	TRBV11-2	many	TRBD2	TRBJ2-3
CASSLANEQFF	TGTGCCAGCAGCTTAGCCAATGAGCAGTTCTTC	TRBV7-2	many	-	TRBJ2-1
CASSQPQRADTQYF	TGTGCCAGCAGCCAACCACAGCGAGCAGATACGCAGTATTTT	TRBV4-2	many	-	TRBJ2-3
CSARGAAEGTDTQYF	TGCAGTGCTAGAGGAGCGGCGGAAGGCACAGATACGCAGTATTTT	TRBV20-1	many	-	TRBJ2-3
CASSVIAGGQADTQYF	TGTGCCAGCAGTGTAATAGCGGGAGGGCAAGCAGATACGCAGTATTTT	TRBV6-1	many	TRBD2	TRBJ2-3
CAISESGGTDTQYF	TGTGCCATCAGTGAGTCAGGGGGCACAGATACGCAGTATTTT	TRBV10-3	many	-	TRBJ2-3
CAISESTGTGELFF	TGTGCCATCAGTGAGTCAACAGGGACCGGGGAGCTGTTTTTT	TRBV10-3	many	-	TRBJ2-2
CATSRDRILAGGDTQYF	TGTGCCACCAGCAGAGATCGAATACTAGCGGGAGGAGATACGCAGTATTTT	TRBV15	many	TRBD2	TRBJ2-3
CASSPTGGLETQYF	TGTGCCAGCAGCCCCACAGGGGGCTTAGAGACCCAGTACTTC	TRBV5-8	few	TRBD1	TRBJ2-5
CASSEFDRSDTQYF	TGTGCCAGCAGTGAATTCGACAGATCAGATACGCAGTATTTT	TRBV6-1	many	-	TRBJ2-3
CASSLRGGGGYTIYF	TGTGCCAGCAGTTTACGGGGCGGGGGTGGCTACACCATATATTTT	TRBV12-3/TRBV12-4	-	-	TRBJ1-3
CASRRGALLNTDTQYF	TGTGCCAGCAGACGAGGGGCCCTACTCAACACAGATACGCAGTATTTT	TRBV27	-	-	TRBJ2-3
CASTLTSELFTGELFF	TGTGCCAGCACCCTGACTAGCGAACTCTTCACCGGGGAGCTGTTTTTT	TRBV7-2	many	TRBD2	TRBJ2-2
CASSIRTSGRGETQYF	TGTGCCAGCAGCATTCGGACTAGCGGGAGGGGTGAGACCCAGTACTTC	TRBV5-4	few	TRBD2	TRBJ2-5
CASSDRTSGPEQFF	TGTGCCAGCAGCGACCGGACTAGCGGCCCTGAGCAGTTCTTC	TRBV11-2	few	TRBD2	TRBJ2-1
CASSYYSGSETQYF	TGTGCCAGCAGTTACTACAGCGGGAGTGAGACCCAGTACTTC	TRBV6-2/TRBV6-3	many	TRBD2	TRBJ2-5
CASSEAGLTYSGEQYF	TGTGCCAGCAGTGAAGCCGGACTCACCTACTCGGGGGAGCAGTACTTC	TRBV2	many	-	TRBJ2-7
CASSPDRIFTDTQYF	TGCGCCAGCAGCCCGGACAGGATTTTCACAGATACGCAGTATTTT	TRBV5-1	few	TRBD1	TRBJ2-3
CASSLWGQEEKLFF	TGTGCCAGCAGTTTATGGGGACAAGAAGAAAAACTGTTTTTT	TRBV28	few	-	TRBJ1-4